These T cell receptor beta chains were read from a single sample in a study of molecular identifiers for immune sequencing clone quantification. A single record per CDR3 protein comes from TCRdb applying MiXCR to the PCR reads. The sample has about half a million distinct CDR3 sequences, about a fifth seen once. The sequencing input was naive CD8+ T cells from blood, with Jurkat cell RNA spiked in. These receptors all stem from a human donor in good health. Some libraries in this study had Jurkat cell RNA spiked in. Each CDR3 is given with its conserved first and last residue. A D gene is named only where the DNA matches it firmly. Where a row states a size, it is once, few, many or the class of an expanded clone; other rows omit it.

j_call v_call clone_size d_call cdr3_nt cdr3_aa
TRBJ1-5 TRBV27 - - TGTGCCAGCAGTTTAGTGGGGCCTAATCAGCCCCAGCATTTT CASSLVGPNQPQHF
TRBJ2-5 TRBV27 - TRBD2 TGTGCCAGCAGTCCGGGACTAGCACAAGGGACCCAGTACTTC CASSPGLAQGTQYF
TRBJ2-1 TRBV7-3 - - TGTGCCAGCAGCTCCCCGGGGACCCCTGAGCAGTTCTTC CASSSPGTPEQFF
TRBJ2-7 TRBV2 many - TGTGCCAGCAGTCACCGGGCCTCCTACGAGCAGTACTTC CASSHRASYEQYF
TRBJ2-3 TRBV7-9 many - TGTGCCAGCAGCTTAGAAACGTCGGCAGATACGCAGTATTTT CASSLETSADTQYF
TRBJ1-1 TRBV4-3 many - TGCGCCAGCAGCCCCAATCTGGGGGAAGTATCCGAAGCTTTCTTT CASSPNLGEVSEAFF
TRBJ1-4 TRBV27 - TRBD1 TGTGCCAGCAGTCCGAGGACAGGGCGTAATGAAAAACTGTTTTTT CASSPRTGRNEKLFF
TRBJ2-1 TRBV19 many - TGTGCCAGTAGTATAAGTAGAACCCTTCCCTACAATGAGCAGTTCTTC CASSISRTLPYNEQFF
TRBJ2-1 TRBV12-3/TRBV12-4 - - TGTGCCAGCAGTTTGGCCAGGTGGAATGAGCAGTTCTTC CASSLARWNEQFF
TRBJ1-5 TRBV7-8 many - TGTGCCAGCCCGGTGGTGGACAATCAGCCCCAGCATTTT CASPVVDNQPQHF
TRBJ2-2 TRBV7-9 - TRBD1 TGTGCCAGCAGCTTAAGAATAGGACAGGGGGACACCGGGGAGCTGTTTTTT CASSLRIGQGDTGELFF
TRBJ2-7 TRBV13 many TRBD2 TGTGCCAGCAGCCAAGAGCGGGGGGGCCTCTACGAGCAGTACTTC CASSQERGGLYEQYF
TRBJ2-7 TRBV7-8 few - TGTGCCAGCAGCTTAGTGGGCAGGAGCTCTCTCGAGCAGTACTTC CASSLVGRSSLEQYF
TRBJ2-2 TRBV6-5 few - TGTGCCAGCAGTTACGATTTTACGGATGCGAACACCGGGGAGCTGTTTTTT CASSYDFTDANTGELFF
TRBJ2-3 TRBV24-1 many - TGTGCCACCAGTGATTCGACACTGGATACGCAGTATTTT CATSDSTLDTQYF
TRBJ2-3 TRBV5-4 many - TGTGCCAGCAGCTGGGGACACGACAGCACAGATACGCAGTATTTT CASSWGHDSTDTQYF
TRBJ2-1 TRBV3-1 - - TGTGCCAGCAGCCAAGAAGTAACACCAGCGATGCCCGAGGATGAGCAGTTCTTC CASSQEVTPAMPEDEQFF
TRBJ2-1 TRBV7-9 many TRBD2 TGTGCCAGCAGCTTCGCCAGTGGGACTAGTGACAATGAGCAGTTCTTC CASSFASGTSDNEQFF
TRBJ1-6 TRBV12-3/TRBV12-4 many - TGTGCCAGCAGTTTGGGACTTGACTCACCCCTCCACTTT CASSLGLDSPLHF
TRBJ2-1 TRBV4-2 - - TGTGCCAGCAGCCAGAACAATGAGCAGTTCTTC CASSQNNEQFF
TRBJ2-3 TRBV7-6 - - TGTGCCAGCAGCTTAGGAACTTTTGGGGATACGCAGTATTTT CASSLGTFGDTQYF
TRBJ2-3 TRBV7-3 many - TGTGCCAGCAGCCCCACCAGTTTGGACAGTAGCACAGATACGCAGTATTTT CASSPTSLDSSTDTQYF
TRBJ2-3 TRBV12-3/TRBV12-4 many - TGTGCCAGCAGTGGGACGGGTAGCACAGATACGCAGTATTTT CASSGTGSTDTQYF
TRBJ2-5 TRBV6-5 many - TGTGCCAGCAGTTCCACACTAGGGGAGACCCAGTACTTC CASSSTLGETQYF
TRBJ2-7 TRBV3-1 few - TGTGCCAGCAGCCCGACGACGGCCCCCACGAGGAGCTCCTACGAGCAGTACTTC CASSPTTAPTRSSYEQYF
TRBJ2-3 TRBV27 few - TGTGCCAGCAGTTTATTCATATCGCGCGGGATCAGCACAGATACGCAGTATTTT CASSLFISRGISTDTQYF
TRBJ1-1 TRBV5-1 few - TGCGCCAGCAGCTTGACGTTGGGGGGGGGCTTCACTGAAGCTTTCTTT CASSLTLGGGFTEAFF
TRBJ2-5 TRBV10-2 - TRBD2 TGCGCCAGCAGTGATGGACTAGCGGGGGGGCAAGAGACCCAGTACTTC CASSDGLAGGQETQYF
TRBJ2-2 TRBV24-1 many - TGTGCCACCAGTGACCCCGGACTCTTGAACACCGGGGAGCTGTTTTTT CATSDPGLLNTGELFF
TRBJ2-5 TRBV3-1 - - TGTGCCAGCAGCCAATCCCAAACCGGTCATCGAGAGACCCAGTACTTC CASSQSQTGHRETQYF
TRBJ2-7 TRBV27 - TRBD2 TGTGCCAGCAGCCCAGTGGGAGGGTCCCCCTACGAGCAGTACTTC CASSPVGGSPYEQYF
TRBJ1-1 TRBV4-1 many - TGCGCCAGCAGCTCGCGGGAGGGTGGCCGAACTGAAGCTTTCTTT CASSSREGGRTEAFF
TRBJ2-1 TRBV5-1 many TRBD1 TGCGCCAGCAGCTCTCCGCCAGGGGGTTCCCAGTTCTTC CASSSPPGGSQFF
TRBJ1-5 TRBV7-9 many - TGTGCCAGCAGCCCCACAGCGTCCAATCAGCCCCAGCATTTT CASSPTASNQPQHF
TRBJ2-1 TRBV9 - TRBD1 TGTGCCAGCAGCGTCTACAGGGGGCGCGACAATGAGCAGTTCTTC CASSVYRGRDNEQFF
TRBJ2-6 TRBV19 few - TGTGCCAGTAGTACCCATCTAGGTGAGGCCAACGTCCTGACTTTC CASSTHLGEANVLTF
TRBJ2-3 TRBV10-2 many - TGCGCCAGCAGTGTACTAGCAGGGGGAACAGATACGCAGTATTTT CASSVLAGGTDTQYF
TRBJ2-5 TRBV11-2 many - TGTGCCAGCAGCTATGGCCCTGGCGGTACTCAAGAGACCCAGTACTTC CASSYGPGGTQETQYF
TRBJ2-7 TRBV20-1 many TRBD2 TGCAGTGCTAGAGATGGGGGGGATCCCGAGCAGTACTTC CSARDGGDPEQYF
TRBJ2-3 TRBV20-1 - - TGCGGTGCTAGTTTGACCGATTTGGCAGATACGCAGTATTTT CGASLTDLADTQYF
TRBJ2-7 TRBV9 many TRBD1 TGTGCCAGCAGCTTCACCGGGACAGGGCGCGACGAGCAGTACTTC CASSFTGTGRDEQYF
TRBJ2-7 TRBV5-6 - TRBD1 TGTGCCAGCAGCTTGGCTTCCGGGACAGGACCTATCGAGCAGTACTTC CASSLASGTGPIEQYF
TRBJ1-1 TRBV9 few TRBD1 TGTGCCAGCAGCGCGTGGGACAGGGGAGCTGAAGCTTTCTTT CASSAWDRGAEAFF
TRBJ2-2 TRBV29-1 - TRBD2 TGCAGCGCCCTTGACGCGGGAGGAATCACCGGGGAGCTGTTTTTT CSALDAGGITGELFF
TRBJ1-2 TRBV12-3/TRBV12-4 - - TGTGCCAGCAGTGACATCTCTGCTAACTATGGCTACACCTTC CASSDISANYGYTF
TRBJ2-5 TRBV9 many - TGTGCCAGCAGCGCCAAGTATCAAGAGACCCAGTACTTC CASSAKYQETQYF
TRBJ1-5 TRBV10-3 - TRBD1 TGTGCCATCAGTGATGGGACAGGGTATCAGCCCCAGCATTTT CAISDGTGYQPQHF
TRBJ2-6 TRBV30 few - TGTGCCTGGAGGCAAGGCATCGGGACACCTGGGGCTAACGTCCTGACTTTC CAWRQGIGTPGANVLTF
TRBJ1-5 TRBV27 many - TGTGCCAGCAGTTTAAGGGGTCAGCCCCAGCATTTT CASSLRGQPQHF
TRBJ1-5 TRBV28 few - TGTGCCAGCAGTTTTTCAGGAGCCGATCAGCCCCAGCATTTT CASSFSGADQPQHF
TRBJ2-5 TRBV20-1 - TRBD1 TGCAGTGCTAGAAGGACAGGGGAAGAGACCCAGTACTTC CSARRTGEETQYF
TRBJ2-5 TRBV15 few - TGTGCCACCAGCAGAGACTGGGGGGAAGAGACCCAGTACTTC CATSRDWGEETQYF
TRBJ2-1 TRBV7-2 many - TGTGCCAGCAGCGCCCTAGACGAGTACAATGAGCAGTTCTTC CASSALDEYNEQFF
TRBJ2-7 TRBV7-9 - - TGTGCCAGCAGACCGTCCAGCTCCTACGAGCAGTACTTC CASRPSSSYEQYF
TRBJ1-1 TRBV6-2/TRBV6-3 many - TGTGCCAGCAGCCAAGACAGGCGCTACACTGAAGCTTTCTTT CASSQDRRYTEAFF
TRBJ2-5 TRBV10-2 few - TGCGCCAGCAGGAATCAGGGGGCGGGAGGGCAAGAGACCCAGTACTTC CASRNQGAGGQETQYF
TRBJ2-7 TRBV4-1 many TRBD1 TGCGCCAGCAGCGAGCCGGGACAGGGTCTGTACGAGCAGTACTTC CASSEPGQGLYEQYF